This T cell receptor (beta chain) stems from a study of identical twins. TCRdb called the 5' RACE reads again in MiXCR, with one record for every CDR3 protein. The data show under 900,000 distinct CDR3 sequences, 10% to 15% seen once. This clonotype occurred a few times. The CDR3 runs 15 residues. V lost 1 base, J lost 1 base, and 11 bases lay in between. Germline assignment: CDR1 LGHDT and CDR2 YNNKEL (reference sequence). This sample was also put to use in a study of yellow fever vaccine responses in identical twins.

V and J are TRBV3-1 and TRBJ2-7; tentatively, D is TRBD2 (6 bases). The clonotype was recovered from a woman in her late teens or twenties in good health. The sample was PBMCs. This chain's CDR3 is CASSQVSGLSYEQYF. Here the CDR3 DNA reads TGTGCCAGCAGCCAAGTTAGCGGTCTATCCTACGAGCAGTACTTC.